The clone carrying this T cell receptor (beta chain) was picked up many times. Its antigen is as yet unknown. The sample originates from a study of T cells in Graves' hyperthyroidism and ophthalmopathy. Study observations and caveats: The majority of expanded thyroid clonotypes above 0.001 also appeared in blood. A model using 13 V-J features told ophthalmopathy apart from stable hyperthyroidism.

V was shortened by 6 bases and J by 1 base, with 13 bases between the two germline ends. Germline CDR1 reads SNHLY; CDR2 reads FYNNEI. The CDR3 sequence is 15 residues long. TCR beta CDR3 regions were amplified from RNA. TCR CDR3 regions were first amplified by RT-PCR with HTBI primers. MiXCR, run by TCRdb on the multiplex PCR reads, gives a single entry per CDR3 protein. The top ten hold approximately 6.8% of the sample, which has approximately 640,000 distinct CDR3 sequences, less than 45% seen once. What was sequenced was peripheral blood or thyroid tissue (not recorded which). The TCR was taken from an adult man with Graves' disease, either hyperthyroidism or ophthalmopathy (not recorded which). The chain joins TRBV2 to TRBJ1-5; maybe TRBD1 (5 bases). The CDR3 DNA is TGTGCCAGCAGGGTGGGGCAGGCCAGCAATCAGCCCCAGCATTTT. This translates into CASRVGQASNQPQHF.